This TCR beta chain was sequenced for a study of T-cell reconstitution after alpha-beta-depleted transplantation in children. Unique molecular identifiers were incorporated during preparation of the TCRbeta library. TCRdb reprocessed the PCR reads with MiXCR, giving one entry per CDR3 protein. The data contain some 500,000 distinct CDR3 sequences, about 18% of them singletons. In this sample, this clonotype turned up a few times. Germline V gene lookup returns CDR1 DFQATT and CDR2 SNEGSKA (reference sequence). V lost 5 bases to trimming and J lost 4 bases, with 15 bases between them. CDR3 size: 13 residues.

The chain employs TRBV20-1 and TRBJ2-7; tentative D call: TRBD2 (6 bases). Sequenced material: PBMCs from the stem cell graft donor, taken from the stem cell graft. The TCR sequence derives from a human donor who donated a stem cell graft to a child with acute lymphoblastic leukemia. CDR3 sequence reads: CSADMTGEYEQYF. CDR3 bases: TGCAGTGCTGACATGACGGGAGAATACGAGCAGTACTTC.